The sequence of this T cell receptor (beta chain) was determined in a study of shared clonotypes between healthy human individuals. Of note for this clone: Its antigen is currently unknown.

Cells designated naive CD8 were CD45RO-negative and were positively selected for CCR7, with terminally differentiated effector memory CD45RA+ cells excluded. The germline CDR1 and CDR2 sequences are SQVTM and ANQGSEA. CDR3 length equals 14 residues. V was clipped by 0 bases and J by 5 bases, with 13 bases between them. Findings of the study overall: Rarefaction curves obtained for sorted subsets showed sequencing incomplete despite large depth.

For sorted subsets, about 190 ng DNA per replicate equaled about 27,000 T cell genomes. The authors' processing: Junction-only sequences without quality scores came from ImmunoSEQ, so filtering differed. Sequencing used immunoSEQ multiplex PCR; TCRdb keeps in-frame clones, though not all of them. That table furnishes V, J and clone size, whereas the DNA furnished D and trimming. The table has about 2.1 million clones, around 93% seen once. The sample comprised naive CD8+ T cells from PBMCs. This sequence joins TRBV29-1 and TRBJ2-5; D is perhaps TRBD1 (5 bases). This clonotype was sampled from a man aged 18 to 30 in good health. Some clones in this sample may be carry-over from other donors' samples. The CDR3 protein is CSVEDQGFEETQYF. The CDR3 nucleotides read TGCAGCGTTGAAGATCAGGGTTTTGAGGAGACCCAGTACTTC.